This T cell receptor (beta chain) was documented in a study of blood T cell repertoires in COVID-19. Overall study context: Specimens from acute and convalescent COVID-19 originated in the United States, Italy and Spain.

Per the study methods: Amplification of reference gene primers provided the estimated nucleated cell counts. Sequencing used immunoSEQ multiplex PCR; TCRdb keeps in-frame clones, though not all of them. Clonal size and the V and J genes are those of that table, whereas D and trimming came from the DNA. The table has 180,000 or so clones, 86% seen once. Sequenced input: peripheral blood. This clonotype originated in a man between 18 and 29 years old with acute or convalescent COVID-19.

The CDR3 DNA sequence: TGTGCCAGCAGCCGAACTAGCGGGGGGCCGGAGACCCAGTACTTC. It codes for CASSRTSGGPETQYF. The chain recombines TRBV7-9 with TRBJ2-5, with TRBD2 identical over 12 bases. V trimming: 5 bases; J trimming: 5 bases; junction bases outside the gene matches: 6. Germline V gene lookup returns CDR1 SEHNR and CDR2 FQNEAQ (reference sequence). The CDR3 contains 15 residues.